Listed here are 32 T cell receptor beta chains from one sample, sequenced in a study of CD8 T cells in ankylosing spondylitis. TCRdb re-derived calls from the 5' RACE reads in MiXCR, one entry per CDR3 protein. The sample has about 220,000 distinct CDR3 sequences; roughly a tenth are singletons. Sequencing was carried out using blood, either unsorted or a sorted T cell fraction (not recorded which). The receptors come from a male donor with ankylosing spondylitis or in good health (not recorded which).

This clonotype was seen at least ten times. The rearrangement links TRBV12-3 or TRBV12-4 to TRBJ1-1, with D unresolved. Trimming left V 7 bases short and J 1 base short, with 16 bases between. There are 15 residues in the CDR3. The CDR3 spells CASNPPARPNTEAFF. The CDR3 DNA sequence: TGTGCCAGCAACCCTCCGGCCAGACCGAACACTGAAGCTTTCTTT.

This clonotype was counted ten times or more. The chain couples TRBV3-1 to TRBJ2-7, with D maybe TRBD2 (6 bases). Germline V gene lookup returns CDR1 LGHDT and CDR2 YNNKEL (reference sequence). V was clipped by 0 bases and J by 2 bases, with 8 bases between them. This CDR3 is built from 14 residues. The CDR3 nucleotides are TGTGCCAGCAGCCAAGATTGGGGGGCCTACGAGCAGTACTTC. Protein sequence: CASSQDWGAYEQYF.

This clonotype was counted at least ten times. V is TRBV6-1 and J is TRBJ2-5; D might be TRBD1 (6 bases). Per germline, CDR1 MNHNS and CDR2 SASEGT. Trimming cost V 6 bases and J 5 bases, with 16 bases left between them. The CDR3 loop spans 14 amino acids. The DNA of the CDR3 is TGTGCCAGCAGCCTATACAGGGTGGGGGAGACCCAGTACTTC. It specifies CASSLYRVGETQYF.

In its sample, this clonotype was seen a few times. The gene calls are TRBV12-3 or TRBV12-4 and TRBJ2-2; 10 bases line up with TRBD2. CDR3 size: 15 residues. Trimming cost V 3 bases and J 8 bases; bases outside gene matches: 6. CDR3 sequence reads: CASSFAAGGAGELFF. The CDR3 DNA is TGTGCCAGCAGTTTCGCAGCGGGGGGGGCGGGGGAGCTGTTTTTT.

This clonotype was observed at least ten times. The rearrangement uses TRBV20-1 and TRBJ1-5; 10 bases match TRBD1. This CDR3 region has 18 residues. The V gene end was trimmed by 5 bases and the J gene end by 1 base; junction bases not matched to a gene: 14. CDR1 and CDR2 from the germline V gene are DFQATT and SNEGSKA (reference sequence). The CDR3 DNA sequence: TGCAGTGCTGATTACCCGACAGGGGGCGATGGAAGCAATCAGCCCCAGCATTTT. It is translated as CSADYPTGGDGSNQPQHF.

This clonotype was observed at least ten times. CDR3 in amino acids: CASSSGRDLNTGELFF. As DNA, the CDR3 is TGCGCCAGCAGCTCCGGACGGGACCTGAACACCGGGGAGCTGTTTTTT. The rearrangement links TRBV5-1 to TRBJ2-2; perhaps D is TRBD1 or TRBD2 (5 bases each). In germline, CDR1 is SGHRS, CDR2 YFSETQ. The V and J ends lost 3 bases and 1 base respectively, with 13 bases between them. This CDR3 is built from 16 residues.

There are a few counts of this clonotype. The CDR3 reads CATSDHLATSYSQETQYF. DNA for the CDR3: TGTGCCACCAGTGATCATCTTGCAACTAGTTATTCCCAAGAGACCCAGTACTTC. The chain combines TRBV24-1 with TRBJ2-5; a weak D match, TRBD2 (5 bases). Germline CDR1 is KGHDR and CDR2 is SFDVKD. The length of the CDR3 is 18 residues. V was clipped by 3 bases and J by 1 base, with 20 bases between them.

V and J are TRBV7-9 and TRBJ2-7, with 8 bases aligning to TRBD2. The CDR3 extends over 14 amino acids. V lost 3 bases, J lost 5 bases, and 6 bases stayed unmatched. CDR1 and CDR2 from the germline V gene are SEHNR and FQNEAQ (reference sequence). CDR3 sequence reads: CASSFGGGRDEQYF. The CDR3 nucleotides read TGTGCCAGCAGCTTCGGGGGGGGGCGCGACGAGCAGTACTTC.

This clonotype was counted a few times. The V gene is TRBV7-8, the J gene TRBJ2-2; maybe TRBD1 (5 bases). With 4 bases removed from V and 0 bases from J, the gap between germline ends came to 6 bases. The germline gives CDR1 SGHVS, CDR2 FQNEAQ. The CDR3 is made up of 14 amino acids. The CDR3 loop is CASSSRANTGELFF. CDR3 DNA: TGTGCCAGCAGCTCCAGGGCGAACACCGGGGAGCTGTTTTTT.

The rearrangement links TRBV19 to TRBJ2-2; D ambiguous. The length of the CDR3 is 14 residues. V was cut by 3 bases and J by 1 base, with 6 bases left in between. Per the germline V gene, CDR1 is LNHDA and CDR2 is SQIVND (reference sequence). Here the CDR3 reads CASSIAMNTGELFF. CDR3 nucleotides: TGTGCCAGTAGTATCGCCATGAACACCGGGGAGCTGTTTTTT.

This clonotype was found many times. The V and J genes are TRBV20-1 and TRBJ1-4, with a weak D call TRBD1 (6 bases). Germline loops: CDR1 DFQATT, CDR2 SNEGSKA (reference sequence). Trimming removed 0 bases at V and 6 bases at J, with 26 bases between. CDR3 length equals 19 residues. The chain's CDR3 is CSARDAKTGMAPGHEKLFF. The CDR3 bases are TGCAGTGCTAGAGATGCTAAGACAGGCATGGCCCCGGGGCATGAAAAACTGTTTTTT.

This clonotype was counted between two and nine times. This chain connects TRBV6-5 to TRBJ1-1, with D perhaps TRBD1 (5 bases). The germline CDR1 and CDR2 sequences are MNHEY and SVGAGI. The CDR3 is 14 amino acids. Trimming pared 2 bases from V and 6 bases from J, leaving 13 bases between. The CDR3, as DNA: TGTGCCAGCAGTTACCAATCGGGGCTTTCTGAAGCTTTCTTT. Encoded protein: CASSYQSGLSEAFF.

This clonotype was counted many times. V and J are TRBV12-3 or TRBV12-4 and TRBJ1-6; D remains ambiguous. This CDR3 has 15 residues. Trimming cost V 4 bases and J 8 bases, with 15 bases left between them. The CDR3 loop is CASSSTSAGYSPLHF. The CDR3 DNA is TGTGCCAGCAGTTCGACATCAGCCGGATATTCACCCCTCCACTTT.

This clonotype was seen many times. The gene calls are TRBV29-1 and TRBJ1-1; 8 bases are shared with TRBD1. The V gene's germline CDR1 is SQVTM and CDR2 ANQGSEA. V lost 6 bases to trimming and J lost 3 bases; unmatched junction nucleotides: 18. CDR3 size: 17 residues. CDR3 in DNA: TGCAGCGTAACGACCGGGACAGGCAAATTTGCGGACACTGAAGCTTTCTTT. This codes for CSVTTGTGKFADTEAFF.

This clonotype was counted ten times or more. This rearrangement joins TRBV5-1 to TRBJ2-3, with D maybe TRBD1 (6 bases). The CDR3 has 16 residues. Per germline, CDR1 SGHRS and CDR2 YFSETQ. With 4 bases removed from V and 4 bases from J, the gap between germline ends came to 19 bases. CDR3 region: CASSAVLGGRADTQYF. CDR3 nucleotides: TGCGCCAGCAGCGCTGTGTTAGGGGGAAGAGCAGATACGCAGTATTTT.

The table lists this clonotype with many counts. The chain uses TRBV20-1 and TRBJ2-7; 7 bases fit TRBD1. Germline-derived CDR1 and CDR2 are DFQATT and SNEGSKA (reference sequence). The CDR3 covers 15 residues. J gave up 2 bases and V 3 bases, and 10 bases lay outside the gene matches. This CDR3 reads CSASQRTGAPYEQYF. CDR3 nucleotides: TGCAGTGCTAGCCAACGGACAGGAGCACCCTACGAGCAGTACTTC.

This clonotype was counted only a few times. V and J are TRBV29-1 and TRBJ2-3; possible D gene TRBD2, 6 bases. Germline V gene data show CDR1 as SQVTM and CDR2 as ANQGSEA. This CDR3 contains 16 residues. Trimming left V 4 bases short and J 1 base short, with 18 bases between. CDR3 sequence: CSVGGIGTGGTDTQYF. The CDR3 bases are TGCAGCGTTGGTGGGATCGGCACGGGAGGCACAGATACGCAGTATTTT.

This clonotype was seen only a few times. The CDR3 sequence is CASSLEGAPTDTQYF. CDR3 bases: TGTGCCAGCAGCTTAGAGGGGGCACCCACAGATACGCAGTATTTT. This sequence joins TRBV5-4 and TRBJ2-3; 7 nucleotides agree with TRBD1. The CDR3 runs 15 residues. The germline V gene has CDR1 SGHNT and CDR2 YYREEE (reference sequence). J was trimmed by 2 bases and V by 2 bases; bases with no gene match: 5.

Note on this clonotype: This sequence may be a read error, since a much larger clone differs from it by one base. V usage is TRBV5-1 and J usage is TRBJ2-7; TRBD1 is a possible D gene (6 bases). Trimming pared 3 bases from V and 2 bases from J, leaving 12 bases between. There are 14 residues in the CDR3. Germline assignment: CDR1 SGHRS and CDR2 YFSETQ. The CDR3 region is CASSSGHVTYEQYF. The DNA of the CDR3 is TGCGCCAGCAGCTCGGGACACGTCACCTACGAGCAGTACTTC.

Points on this clonotype: One base away lies a much larger clone, so this may be a sequencing read error. Because it lacks the conserved phenylalanine or tryptophan at the end, this CDR3 is likely a read error. The chain joins TRBV20-1 to TRBJ1-1, with 10 positions matching TRBD1. The CDR3 extends over 15 amino acids. V was pared by 1 base and J by 5 bases, with 7 bases of the junction left unmatched. The germline CDR1 and CDR2 sequences are DFQATT and SNEGSKA (reference sequence). The CDR3 bases are TGCAGTGCTAGAGGTAGACAGGGGGCAGGAACTGAAGCTTTCTCT. Encoded protein: CSARGRQGAGTEAFS.

For this clonotype: A much larger clone lies a single base off, so this may be a read error. The chain uses TRBV5-6 and TRBJ1-1, with 11 positions matching TRBD1. Germline CDR1 and CDR2: SGHDT and YYEEEE. Unmatched junction bases numbered 9, after V lost 4 bases and J lost 4 bases. This CDR3 has 16 residues. CDR3 coding DNA: TGTGCCAGCAGCCCGGACAGGGGGCGGATGGGCACTGAAGCTTTCTTT. Its protein product is CASSPDRGRMGTEAFF.

This clonotype was observed many times. The V call is TRBV3-1, the J call TRBJ2-3, with D tentatively TRBD2 (5 bases). Per the germline V gene, CDR1 is LGHDT and CDR2 is YNNKEL (reference sequence). V gave up 2 bases and J gave up 2 bases, with 8 bases separating them. The CDR3 totals 14 residues. CDR3 region: CASSQRRATDTQYF. The CDR3 DNA reads as TGTGCCAGCAGCCAAAGGCGGGCCACAGATACGCAGTATTTT.

The chain couples TRBV11-2 to TRBJ1-5; the match to TRBD1 covers 11 bases. The ends lost 0 bases at V and 7 bases at J; junction bases unmatched: 2. Per the germline V gene, CDR1 is SGHAT and CDR2 is FQNNGV. The CDR3 runs to 15 residues. The CDR3 region has the DNA TGTGCCAGCAGCTTAGAGGGACAGGGGGGCCAGCCCCAGCATTTT. Its translation: CASSLEGQGGQPQHF.

This clonotype came up many times. This CDR3 is CSVNRARDTGELFF. Written as DNA, the CDR3 is TGCAGCGTCAACAGGGCTCGAGACACCGGGGAGCTGTTTTTT. The V gene is TRBV29-1, the J gene TRBJ2-2; possibly TRBD1 for D (6 bases). This CDR3 is built from 14 residues. The V gene lost 6 bases and the J gene lost 3 bases, with 14 bases spanning the gap. CDR1 is SQVTM, CDR2 ANQGSEA, per germline.

This clonotype was observed many times. The chain combines TRBV28 with TRBJ2-3, with D perhaps matching TRBD1 (6 bases). With 5 bases removed from V and 14 bases from J, the gap between germline ends came to 26 bases. The CDR3 length is 15 residues. Germline V gene lookup returns CDR1 MDHEN and CDR2 SYDVKM. The CDR3 DNA reads as TGTGCCAGCAGTGGACAGACCCCCTTTACGGGATCCTCGTATTTT. It encodes CASSGQTPFTGSSYF.

This clonotype occurred many times. J is TRBJ2-6 and V is TRBV11-1; 9 nucleotides agree with TRBD2. There are 19 residues in the CDR3. In germline, CDR1 is SGHAT, CDR2 FQDESV (reference sequence). The trim removed 1 base at V and 0 bases at J, leaving 7 bases unmatched. CDR3 amino acids: CASSLGSGTSLSGANVLTF. In DNA, the CDR3 is TGTGCCAGCAGCTTAGGGTCCGGGACTAGCCTCTCTGGGGCCAACGTCCTGACTTTC.

Details on this clonotype: This sequence may be a read error, since a much larger clone differs from it by one base. CDR3 coding DNA: TGTGCCAGCAGCTTTACAGGTAGGGGTGGAAATGCACCCCTCCACTTT. This sequence encodes CASSFTGRGGNAPLHF. The chain carries TRBV7-2 and TRBJ1-6, with TRBD1 as a possible D gene (5 bases). Germline CDR1 is SGHTA and CDR2 is FQGNSA. CDR3 length: 16 residues. Trimming shortened V by 3 bases and J by 11 bases, and 20 bases separated the two germline ends.

This clonotype was picked up many times. The CDR3 does not close with the conserved phenylalanine or tryptophan, likely indicating a read error. The limits of the CDR3 on the DNA are not certain, so only TCRdb's listed CDR3 is given. The genes are TRBV7-2 and TRBJ2-1; the table's D call of TRBD2 was not tested on the DNA. Germline V CDR1 and CDR2: SGHTA, FQGNSA. From its first to its last residue, the CDR3 has 13 amino acids. The CDR3 here is CASSLEDRTSQKI.

This clonotype was observed at least ten times. CDR3 nucleotide sequence: TGTGCCAGTACCGCGGACAGCAGAAAAAATAGCAATCAGCCCCAGCATTTT. It codes for CASTADSRKNSNQPQHF. The J gene is TRBJ1-5, the V gene TRBV7-6, with D perhaps matching TRBD1 (6 bases). The CDR3 runs to 17 residues. Germline values: CDR1 SGHVS, CDR2 FNYEAQ. Trimming cost V 9 bases and J 0 bases, with 21 bases left between them.

This clonotype was detected many times. The chain uses TRBV5-1 and TRBJ1-1, with a tentative D call TRBD1 (5 bases). There are 13 residues in the CDR3. Germline lookup yields CDR1 SGHRS and CDR2 YFSETQ. V lost 5 bases, J lost 1 base, and 9 bases lay in between. The CDR3 nucleotides read TGCGCCAGCAGATGGGACGAGAACACTGAAGCTTTCTTT. It codes for CASRWDENTEAFF.

This clonotype was recorded a few times. The chain combines TRBV19 with TRBJ1-1; weak D call: TRBD1 (5 bases). Trimming removed 3 bases from V and 1 base from J, with 6 bases in between. The germline CDR1 and CDR2 sequences are LNHDA and SQIVND (reference sequence). CDR3 length: 13 residues. DNA of the CDR3: TGTGCCAGTAGTATGCAGGGGAACACTGAAGCTTTCTTT. Translated, it gives CASSMQGNTEAFF.

Ten or more counts support this clonotype. The V call is TRBV25-1, the J call TRBJ1-3; 10 bases match TRBD1. Germline V CDR1 and CDR2: MGHDK, SYGVNS. Trimming at V came to 5 bases and at J to 4 bases, leaving 14 bases not matched to a gene. This CDR3 spans 18 amino acids. Here the CDR3 reads CASSPHKTGTGAGNTIYF. The CDR3 region has the DNA TGTGCCAGCAGTCCACATAAAACCGGGACAGGGGCCGGAAACACCATATATTTT.